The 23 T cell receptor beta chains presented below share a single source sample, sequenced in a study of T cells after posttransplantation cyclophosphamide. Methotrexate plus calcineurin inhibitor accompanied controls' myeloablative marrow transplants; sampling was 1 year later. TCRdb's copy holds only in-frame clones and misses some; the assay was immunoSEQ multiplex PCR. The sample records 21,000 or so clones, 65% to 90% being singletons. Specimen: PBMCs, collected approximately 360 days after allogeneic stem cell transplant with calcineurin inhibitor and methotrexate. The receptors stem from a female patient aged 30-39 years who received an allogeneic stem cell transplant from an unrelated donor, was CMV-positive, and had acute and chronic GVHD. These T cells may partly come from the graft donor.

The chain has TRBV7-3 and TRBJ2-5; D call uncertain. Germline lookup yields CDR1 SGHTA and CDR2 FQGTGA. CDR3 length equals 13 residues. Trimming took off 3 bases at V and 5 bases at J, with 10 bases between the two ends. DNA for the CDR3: TGTGCCAGCAGCTTCGGAACGCGGGAGACCCAGTACTTC. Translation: CASSFGTRETQYF. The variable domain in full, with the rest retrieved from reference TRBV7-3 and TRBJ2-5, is GAGVSQTPSNKVTEKGKYVELRCDPISGHTALYWYRQSLGQGPEFLIYFQGTGAADDSGLPNDRFFAVRPEGSVSTLKIQRTERGDSAVYLCASSFGTRETQYFGPGTRLLVL.

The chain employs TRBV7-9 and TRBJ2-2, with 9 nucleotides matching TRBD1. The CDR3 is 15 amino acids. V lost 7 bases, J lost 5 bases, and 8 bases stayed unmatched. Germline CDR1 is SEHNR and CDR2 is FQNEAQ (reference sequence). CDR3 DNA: TGTGCCAGCATCCAGCCGGGACAGGGTACCGGGGAGCTGTTTTTT. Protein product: CASIQPGQGTGELFF.

CDR3 region: CATARVSGANVLTF. CDR3 DNA: TGTGCCACTGCGAGGGTATCTGGGGCCAACGTCCTGACTTTC. The J gene is TRBJ2-6, the V gene TRBV15; the D gene is possibly TRBD2 (5 bases). With 9 bases removed from V and 1 base from J, the gap between germline ends came to 10 bases. This CDR3 contains 14 residues. Per the germline V gene, CDR1 is LNHNV and CDR2 is YYDKDF (reference sequence).

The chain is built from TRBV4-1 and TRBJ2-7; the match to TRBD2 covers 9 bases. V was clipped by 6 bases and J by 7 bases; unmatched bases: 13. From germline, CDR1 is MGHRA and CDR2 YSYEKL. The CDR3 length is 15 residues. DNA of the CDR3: TGCGCCAGCAGACCGTTGGCGGGAGGGCCAGGAGAGCAGTACTTC. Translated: CASRPLAGGPGEQYF.

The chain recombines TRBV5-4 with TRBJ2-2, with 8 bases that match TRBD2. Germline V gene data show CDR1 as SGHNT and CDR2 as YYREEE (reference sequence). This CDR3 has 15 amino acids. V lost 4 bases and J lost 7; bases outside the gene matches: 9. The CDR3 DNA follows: TGTGCCAGCAGCCCTCGCGGGGGGCGCAACGGGGAGCTGTTTTTT. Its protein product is CASSPRGGRNGELFF.

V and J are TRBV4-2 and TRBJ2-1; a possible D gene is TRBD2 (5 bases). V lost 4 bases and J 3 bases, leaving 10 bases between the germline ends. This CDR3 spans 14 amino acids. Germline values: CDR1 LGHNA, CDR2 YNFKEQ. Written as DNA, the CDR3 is TGTGCCAGCAGCCCCAGCCGGGGCTACAATGAGCAGTTCTTC. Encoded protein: CASSPSRGYNEQFF.

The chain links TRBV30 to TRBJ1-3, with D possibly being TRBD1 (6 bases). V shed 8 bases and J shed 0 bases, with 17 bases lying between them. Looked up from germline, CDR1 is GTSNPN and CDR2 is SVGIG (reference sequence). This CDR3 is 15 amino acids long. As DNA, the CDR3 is TGTGCCCGGGGCGGGGGCAGTAACTCTGGAAACACCATATATTTT. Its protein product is CARGGGSNSGNTIYF.

CDR3 DNA: TGCGCCAGCAGCCAAGTGGACCTGATTAGCGGGGGCCATGATACGCAGTATTTT. Translated, it gives CASSQVDLISGGHDTQYF. The chain recombines TRBV4-1 with TRBJ2-3; the match to TRBD2 covers 9 bases. This CDR3 has 18 residues. After removal of 1 base from V and 6 bases from J, the junction contained 14 bases not matched to a gene. CDR1 and CDR2 from the germline V gene are MGHRA and YSYEKL.

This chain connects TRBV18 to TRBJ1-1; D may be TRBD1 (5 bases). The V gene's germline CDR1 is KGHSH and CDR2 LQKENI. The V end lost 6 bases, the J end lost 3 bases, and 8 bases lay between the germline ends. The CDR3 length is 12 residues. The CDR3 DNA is TGTGCCAGCTCCTTAGGGGACACTGAAGCTTTCTTT. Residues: CASSLGDTEAFF.

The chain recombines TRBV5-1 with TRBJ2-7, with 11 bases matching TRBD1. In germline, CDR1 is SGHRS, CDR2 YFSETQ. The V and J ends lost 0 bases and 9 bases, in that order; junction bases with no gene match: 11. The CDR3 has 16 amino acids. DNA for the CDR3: TGCGCCAGCAGCTTGGCCGTTAGGACAGGGGGCGCAGTGCAGTACTTC. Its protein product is CASSLAVRTGGAVQYF.

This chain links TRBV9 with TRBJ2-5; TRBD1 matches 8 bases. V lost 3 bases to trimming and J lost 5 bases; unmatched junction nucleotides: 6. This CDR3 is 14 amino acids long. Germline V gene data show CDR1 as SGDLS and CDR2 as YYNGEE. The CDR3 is CASSGPGGEETQYF. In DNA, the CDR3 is TGTGCCAGCAGCGGCCCAGGGGGCGAGGAGACCCAGTACTTC.

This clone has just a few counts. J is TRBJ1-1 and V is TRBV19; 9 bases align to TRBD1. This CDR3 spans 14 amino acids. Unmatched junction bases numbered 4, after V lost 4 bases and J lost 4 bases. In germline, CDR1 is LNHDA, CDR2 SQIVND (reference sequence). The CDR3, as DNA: TGTGCCAGTAGTACGGGGACAGGGTTCACTGAAGCTTTCTTT. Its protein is CASSTGTGFTEAFF.

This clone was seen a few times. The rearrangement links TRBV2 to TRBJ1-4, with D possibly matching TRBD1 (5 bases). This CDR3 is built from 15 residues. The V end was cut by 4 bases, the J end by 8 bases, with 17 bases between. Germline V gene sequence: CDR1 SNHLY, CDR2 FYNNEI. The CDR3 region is CASSARAGGEEKLFF. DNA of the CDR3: TGTGCCAGCAGTGCCAGGGCAGGCGGGGAGGAAAAACTGTTTTTT.

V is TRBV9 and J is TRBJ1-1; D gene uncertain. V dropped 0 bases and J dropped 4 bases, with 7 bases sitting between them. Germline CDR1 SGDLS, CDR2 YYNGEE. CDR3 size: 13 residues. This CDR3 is CASSVGGSTEAFF. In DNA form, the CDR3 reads TGTGCCAGCAGCGTAGGAGGTTCCACTGAAGCTTTCTTT.

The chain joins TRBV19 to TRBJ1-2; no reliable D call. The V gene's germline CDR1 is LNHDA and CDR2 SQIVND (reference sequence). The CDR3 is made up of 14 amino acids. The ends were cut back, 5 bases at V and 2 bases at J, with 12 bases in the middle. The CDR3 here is CASSLKRENYGYTF. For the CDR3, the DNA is TGTGCCAGTAGTCTAAAGAGGGAGAACTATGGCTACACCTTC.

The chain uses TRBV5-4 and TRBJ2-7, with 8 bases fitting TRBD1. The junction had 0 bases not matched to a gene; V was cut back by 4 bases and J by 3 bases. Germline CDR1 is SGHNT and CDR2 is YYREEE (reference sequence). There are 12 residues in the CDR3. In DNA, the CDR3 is TGTGCCAGCAGCGGACAGGGCTACGAGCAGTACTTC. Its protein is CASSGQGYEQYF.

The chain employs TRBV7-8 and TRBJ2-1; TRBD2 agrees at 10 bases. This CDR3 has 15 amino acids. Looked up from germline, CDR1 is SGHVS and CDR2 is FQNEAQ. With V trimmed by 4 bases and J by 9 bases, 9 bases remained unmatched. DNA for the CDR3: TGTGCCAGCAGCTCCTCATTAGCGGGAGGAGCTGAGCAGTTCTTC. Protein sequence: CASSSSLAGGAEQFF. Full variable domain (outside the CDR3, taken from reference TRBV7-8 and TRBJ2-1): GAGVSQSPRYKVAKRGQDVALRCDPISGHVSLFWYQQALGQGPEFLTYFQNEAQLDKSGLPSDRFFAERPEGSVSTLKIQRTQQEDSAVYLCASSSSLAGGAEQFFGPGTRLTVL.

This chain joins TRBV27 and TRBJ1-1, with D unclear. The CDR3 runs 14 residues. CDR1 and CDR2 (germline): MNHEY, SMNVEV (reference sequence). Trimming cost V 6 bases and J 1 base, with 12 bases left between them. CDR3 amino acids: CASRGTGWNTEAFF. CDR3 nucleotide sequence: TGTGCCAGCAGAGGAACGGGATGGAACACTGAAGCTTTCTTT.

CDR3 residues: CTSSNSGLAGVNEQFF. DNA of the CDR3: TGCACCAGCAGCAACTCGGGACTAGCGGGAGTCAATGAGCAGTTCTTC. This chain links TRBV1 with TRBJ2-1; the table names TRBD2, a call not compared with the DNA. TRBV1 is a pseudogene segment. The CDR3 contains 16 residues.

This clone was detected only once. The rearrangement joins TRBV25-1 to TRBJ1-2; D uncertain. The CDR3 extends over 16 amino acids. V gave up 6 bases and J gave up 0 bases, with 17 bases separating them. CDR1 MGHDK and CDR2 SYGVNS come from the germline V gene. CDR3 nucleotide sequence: TGTGCCAGCAGGCCGGGAAACCGGGCCTCTAACTATGGCTACACCTTC. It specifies CASRPGNRASNYGYTF.

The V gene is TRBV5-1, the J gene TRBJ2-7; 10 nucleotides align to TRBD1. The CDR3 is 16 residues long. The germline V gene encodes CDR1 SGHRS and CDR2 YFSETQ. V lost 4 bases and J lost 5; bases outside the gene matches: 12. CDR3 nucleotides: TGCGCCAGCAGCCTCACTGGGGGACAGGGGAACCACGAGCAGTACTTC. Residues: CASSLTGGQGNHEQYF. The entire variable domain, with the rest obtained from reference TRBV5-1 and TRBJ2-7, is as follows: KAGVTQTPRYLIKTRGQQVTLSCSPISGHRSVSWYQQTPGQGLQFLFEYFSETQRNKGNFPGRFSGRQFSNSRSEMNVSTLELGDSALYLCASSLTGGQGNHEQYFGPGTRLTVT.

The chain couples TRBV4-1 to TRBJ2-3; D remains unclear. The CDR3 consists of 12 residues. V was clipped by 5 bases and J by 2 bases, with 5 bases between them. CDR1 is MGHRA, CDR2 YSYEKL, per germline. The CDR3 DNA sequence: TGCGCCAGCAGCGCACACACAGATACGCAGTATTTT. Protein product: CASSAHTDTQYF.

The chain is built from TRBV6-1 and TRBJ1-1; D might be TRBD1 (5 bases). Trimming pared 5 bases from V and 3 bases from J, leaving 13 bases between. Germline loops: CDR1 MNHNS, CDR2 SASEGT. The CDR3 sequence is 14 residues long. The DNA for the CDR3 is TGTGCCAGCAGTTTCGGGGGATCTCACACTGAAGCTTTCTTT. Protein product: CASSFGGSHTEAFF.